Below, 25 T cell receptor beta chains from the same sample are listed, as sequenced in a study of monozygotic twins with inflammatory bowel disease. TCRdb reanalyzed the 5' RACE reads and collapses them to one entry per CDR3 protein, without DNA. The sample data list hundreds of thousands of distinct CDR3 sequences. The sample taken for sequencing was blood. Receptor source: a human donor with ulcerative colitis or Crohn's disease, or a healthy co-twin of an affected twin (not recorded which).

The chain employs TRBV2 and TRBJ2-1; TCRdb's D call, TRBD1, is unchecked because there is no DNA. Germline loops: CDR1 SNHLY, CDR2 FYNNEI. This CDR3 spans 16 amino acids. CDR3 sequence: CASTQSRQGGLSEQFF.

The chain joins TRBV20-1 to TRBJ2-4; the TCRdb D gene call, TRBD2, has no DNA to confirm it. This CDR3 has 15 residues. Germline V gene sequence: CDR1 DFQATT, CDR2 SNEGSKA (reference sequence). This CDR3 is CSAREASGILYIQYF.

The chain has TRBV5-5 and TRBJ2-1; with no DNA, the TCRdb D assignment of TRBD1 cannot be verified. Per the germline V gene, CDR1 is SGHKS and CDR2 is YYEKEE (reference sequence). The CDR3 is 17 amino acids. CDR3 protein: CASSLSPGTWSYNEQFF. Combining the CDR3 with reference TRBV5-5 and TRBJ2-1 gives the whole variable domain DAGVTQSPTHLIKTRGQQVTLRCSPISGHKSVSWYQQVLGQGPQFIFQYYEKEERGRGNFPDRFSARQFPNYSSELNVNALLLGDSALYLCASSLSPGTWSYNEQFFGPGTRLTVL.

This chain connects TRBV6-5 to TRBJ2-5; the D call of TRBD2 rests on TCRdb alone, since no DNA is present to check it. There are 13 residues in the CDR3. The germline CDR1 and CDR2 sequences are MNHEY and SVGAGI. CDR3 sequence reads: CASKRGQAGTQYF.

J is TRBJ2-7 and V is TRBV5-6; the D gene TCRdb calls, TRBD1, cannot be checked with no DNA. CDR1 and CDR2 (germline): SGHDT, YYEEEE. The CDR3 extends over 16 amino acids. CDR3 residues: CASSAYRDRGRWEQYF.

The CDR3 loop reads CASSYGRDEQYF. This sequence joins TRBV6-6 and TRBJ2-7; lacking DNA, the TRBD2 call made by TCRdb goes unchecked. CDR3 size: 12 residues. Germline V lookup: CDR1 MNHNY, CDR2 SVGAGI (reference sequence).

This chain's CDR3 is CASKFGLADYNEQFF. The chain combines TRBV12-3 or TRBV12-4 with TRBJ2-1; TCRdb lists TRBD2, though no DNA is available to test this call. The length of the CDR3 is 15 residues.

This chain links TRBV6-6 with TRBJ2-5; the D call from TCRdb, TRBD1, cannot be confirmed without DNA. Germline V gene sequence: CDR1 MNHNY, CDR2 SVGAGI (reference sequence). The CDR3 is 14 amino acids. The CDR3 protein is CASSWSRGRETQYF.

This chain links TRBV3-1 with TRBJ2-7; TCRdb gives TRBD1 as the D gene, but with no DNA this cannot be confirmed. The CDR3 is 15 amino acids. Germline V gives CDR1 LGHDT, CDR2 YNNKEL (reference sequence). Here the CDR3 reads CASSLLGTGVYEQYF.

The chain combines TRBV15 with TRBJ2-7; TCRdb's D call, TRBD2, is unchecked because there is no DNA. The CDR3 extends over 16 amino acids. Per germline, CDR1 LNHNV and CDR2 YYDKDF (reference sequence). CDR3 sequence reads: CATSSALYQGAYEQYF.

The chain carries TRBV28 and TRBJ2-1; TCRdb designates TRBD2, a call that cannot be tested without DNA. The CDR3 loop spans 14 amino acids. CDR1 and CDR2 (germline): MDHEN, SYDVKM. The CDR3 is CASSPWEEGNEQFF.

The genes are TRBV5-5 and TRBJ2-5; TCRdb indicates TRBD1, and absent DNA this call remains unverified. The CDR3 has 14 amino acids. Per the germline V gene, CDR1 is SGHKS and CDR2 is YYEKEE (reference sequence). This chain's CDR3 is CASSLEGRVTTQYF.

V gene TRBV7-9 combines with J gene TRBJ2-2; the D call of TRBD1 rests on TCRdb alone, since no DNA is present to check it. The CDR3 loop spans 14 amino acids. CDR1 and CDR2 (germline): SEHNR, FQNEAQ (reference sequence). This CDR3 is CASTGQIVTGELFF. The variable domain in full, with the rest retrieved from reference TRBV7-9 and TRBJ2-2, is DTGVSQNPRHKITKRGQNVTFRCDPISEHNRLYWYRQTLGQGPEFLTYFQNEAQLEKSRLLSDRFSAERPKGSFSTLEIQRTEQGDSAMYLCASTGQIVTGELFFGEGSRLTVL.

This rearrangement joins TRBV20-1 to TRBJ2-7. CDR1 and CDR2 (germline): DFQATT, SNEGSKA (reference sequence). There are 12 residues in the CDR3. The CDR3 sequence is CSARQGFSEQYF.

This chain joins TRBV7-9 and TRBJ2-7; TCRdb indicates TRBD2, and absent DNA this call remains unverified. The germline CDR1 and CDR2 sequences are SEHNR and FQNEAQ (reference sequence). The CDR3 runs to 14 residues. CDR3 region: CASSPGGPSYEQYF.

This chain joins TRBV4-2 and TRBJ2-1; TCRdb's D call, TRBD2, is unchecked because there is no DNA. The germline V gene has CDR1 LGHNA and CDR2 YNFKEQ. The CDR3 loop spans 19 amino acids. The CDR3 sequence: CASSQGLAGGPLPNNEQFF.

The CDR3 spells CASSPGGSSAGGNTIYF. The chain carries TRBV18 and TRBJ1-3. Germline V gene sequence: CDR1 KGHSH, CDR2 LQKENI. The CDR3 consists of 17 residues.

V and J are TRBV12-3 or TRBV12-4 and TRBJ2-1; the D gene TCRdb calls, TRBD2, cannot be checked with no DNA. This CDR3 contains 12 residues. The CDR3 reads CASTVGLDEQFF.

The chain recombines TRBV7-8 with TRBJ1-5; TCRdb designates TRBD1, a call that cannot be tested without DNA. The CDR3 length is 16 residues. Per germline, CDR1 SGHVS and CDR2 FQNEAQ. CDR3 residues: CASSLGAGGAVQPQHF.

This chain joins TRBV4-2 and TRBJ2-1. Germline V gene sequence: CDR1 LGHNA, CDR2 YNFKEQ. CDR3 length: 12 amino acids. CDR3 sequence reads: CASSQGNNEQFF.

The chain links TRBV24-1 to TRBJ2-1. The CDR3 length is 14 residues. The germline CDR1 and CDR2 sequences are KGHDR and SFDVKD. CDR3 residues: CATSDSPPYNEQFF.

The chain joins TRBV5-8 to TRBJ2-7; TCRdb names TRBD2, which stays unverified in the absence of DNA. In germline, CDR1 is SGHTS, CDR2 YDEGEE. This CDR3 spans 13 amino acids. The CDR3 loop is CASSLGGPGEQYF.

The chain employs TRBV5-1 and TRBJ2-1; TCRdb proposes TRBD1, but this gene call is untestable without DNA. There are 16 residues in the CDR3. Looked up from germline, CDR1 is SGHRS and CDR2 is YFSETQ. The CDR3 sequence: CASSLTGGQPYNEQFF.

This rearrangement joins TRBV20-1 to TRBJ2-7; TCRdb gives TRBD1 as the D gene, but with no DNA this cannot be confirmed. This CDR3 region has 13 residues. The germline V gene encodes CDR1 DFQATT and CDR2 SNEGSKA (reference sequence). The CDR3 here is CSSRQGKTYEQYF.

The V call is TRBV15, the J call TRBJ2-1; with no DNA, the TCRdb D assignment of TRBD2 cannot be verified. Germline CDR1 LNHNV, CDR2 YYDKDF (reference sequence). This CDR3 comprises 16 residues. CDR3: CATSRDLLAGDNEQFF.